One and the same sample provided the 2 T cell receptor beta chains below, sequenced in a study of blood T cell repertoires in COVID-19. The data were produced by immunoSEQ multiplex PCR, yet TCRdb's version contains in-frame clones alone and is incomplete. The table includes around 330,000 clones, 90% detected once. Sequencing input: PBMCs or T cells enriched from blood (not recorded which). These receptors were obtained from a man in his sixties who had recovered from COVID-19.

The chain couples TRBV18 to TRBJ2-1, with no clear D. The CDR3 covers 16 residues. Germline loops: CDR1 KGHSH, CDR2 LQKENI. Deletions cut 6 bases from V and 6 bases from J, with 21 bases between. CDR3 bases: TGTGCCAGCTCCCCTGACGGCGGTACTCTCCCCAATGAGCAGTTCTTC. Translating it yields CASSPDGGTLPNEQFF.

This clone has a single count. This sequence joins TRBV19 and TRBJ1-5; D may be TRBD1 (6 bases). Germline V gene lookup returns CDR1 LNHDA and CDR2 SQIVND (reference sequence). This CDR3 spans 15 amino acids. V dropped 5 bases and J dropped 0 bases, with 11 bases sitting between them. CDR3 amino acids: CASSFDRSSNQPQHF. CDR3 nucleotides: TGTGCCAGTAGTTTCGACAGGAGTAGCAATCAGCCCCAGCATTTT. The full variable domain, with the rest looked up from reference TRBV19 and TRBJ1-5, is DGGITQSPKYLFRKEGQNVTLSCEQNLNHDAMYWYRQDPGQGLRLIYYSQIVNDFQKGDIAEGYSVSREKKESFPLTVTSAQKNPTAFYLCASSFDRSSNQPQHFGDGTRLSIL.